This T cell receptor beta chain came from a study of CD8 T cells in ankylosing spondylitis. Points from the study as a whole: About eight highly homologous variants made up a TCR beta motif that seemed to typify ankylosing spondylitis blood.

Trimming took 7 bases from V and 0 from J, leaving 12 bases between them. The CDR3 runs 14 residues. This clonotype has ten or more counts. The antigen is unknown. TCRdb independently ran MiXCR on the 5' RACE reads; one entry per CDR3 protein. The sample contains roughly 490,000 distinct CDR3 sequences, approximately 5.3% of which appear only once. The specimen was blood, either unsorted or a sorted T cell fraction (not recorded which). The sequence derives from a male donor with ankylosing spondylitis. V usage is TRBV12-3 or TRBV12-4 and J usage is TRBJ1-2; D is uncertain. DNA of the CDR3: TGTGCCAGCAAGCTCCCAGGCCCTAACTATGGCTACACCTTC. This gives the protein CASKLPGPNYGYTF.